Sequencing of this T cell receptor (beta chain) was carried out in a study of PD-1 blockade in classical Hodgkin lymphoma. The CDR3 is made up of 16 amino acids. Germline CDR1 SGHVS, CDR2 FQNEAQ. V was shortened by 4 bases and J by 3 bases, with 18 bases between the two germline ends. Comment on this clone: Its antigen is unidentified.

Whole-study findings and limits: TCR diversity at baseline was reported to be reduced in newly diagnosed patients relative to healthy donors.

Measured with immunoSEQ multiplex PCR; TCRdb has only the in-frame clones, and not every one. This sample has 95,000 or so clones, with approximately 88% found just once. Each patient relapsed following autologous stem cell transplantation, and prior brentuximab vedotin exposure differed. Best response was recorded as complete response, partial response or progressive disease. The input for sequencing was peripheral blood mononuclear cells (PBMCs), taken at baseline. This TCR derives from a human donor with classical Hodgkin lymphoma. The chain carries TRBV7-8 and TRBJ1-2; a weak D match, TRBD1 (5 bases). DNA of the CDR3: TGTGCCAGCAGCTCCGGAAAGTCTGGGGGGGACTATGGCTACACCTTC. This translates into CASSSGKSGGDYGYTF. The complete variable domain, with remaining parts taken from reference TRBV7-8 and TRBJ1-2, reads GAGVSQSPRYKVAKRGQDVALRCDPISGHVSLFWYQQALGQGPEFLTYFQNEAQLDKSGLPSDRFFAERPEGSVSTLKIQRTQQEDSAVYLCASSSGKSGGDYGYTFGSGTRLTVV.